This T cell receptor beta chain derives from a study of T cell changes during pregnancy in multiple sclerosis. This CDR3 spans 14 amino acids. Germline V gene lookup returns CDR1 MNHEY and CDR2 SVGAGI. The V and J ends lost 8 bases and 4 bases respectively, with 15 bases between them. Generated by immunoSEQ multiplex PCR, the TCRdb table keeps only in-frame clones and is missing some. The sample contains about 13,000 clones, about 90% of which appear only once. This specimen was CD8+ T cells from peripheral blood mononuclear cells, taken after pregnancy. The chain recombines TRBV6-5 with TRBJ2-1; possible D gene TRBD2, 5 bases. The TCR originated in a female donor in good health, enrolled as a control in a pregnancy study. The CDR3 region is CASALRWEYNEQFF. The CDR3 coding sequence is TGTGCCAGCGCCCTCCGGTGGGAGTACAATGAGCAGTTCTTC.